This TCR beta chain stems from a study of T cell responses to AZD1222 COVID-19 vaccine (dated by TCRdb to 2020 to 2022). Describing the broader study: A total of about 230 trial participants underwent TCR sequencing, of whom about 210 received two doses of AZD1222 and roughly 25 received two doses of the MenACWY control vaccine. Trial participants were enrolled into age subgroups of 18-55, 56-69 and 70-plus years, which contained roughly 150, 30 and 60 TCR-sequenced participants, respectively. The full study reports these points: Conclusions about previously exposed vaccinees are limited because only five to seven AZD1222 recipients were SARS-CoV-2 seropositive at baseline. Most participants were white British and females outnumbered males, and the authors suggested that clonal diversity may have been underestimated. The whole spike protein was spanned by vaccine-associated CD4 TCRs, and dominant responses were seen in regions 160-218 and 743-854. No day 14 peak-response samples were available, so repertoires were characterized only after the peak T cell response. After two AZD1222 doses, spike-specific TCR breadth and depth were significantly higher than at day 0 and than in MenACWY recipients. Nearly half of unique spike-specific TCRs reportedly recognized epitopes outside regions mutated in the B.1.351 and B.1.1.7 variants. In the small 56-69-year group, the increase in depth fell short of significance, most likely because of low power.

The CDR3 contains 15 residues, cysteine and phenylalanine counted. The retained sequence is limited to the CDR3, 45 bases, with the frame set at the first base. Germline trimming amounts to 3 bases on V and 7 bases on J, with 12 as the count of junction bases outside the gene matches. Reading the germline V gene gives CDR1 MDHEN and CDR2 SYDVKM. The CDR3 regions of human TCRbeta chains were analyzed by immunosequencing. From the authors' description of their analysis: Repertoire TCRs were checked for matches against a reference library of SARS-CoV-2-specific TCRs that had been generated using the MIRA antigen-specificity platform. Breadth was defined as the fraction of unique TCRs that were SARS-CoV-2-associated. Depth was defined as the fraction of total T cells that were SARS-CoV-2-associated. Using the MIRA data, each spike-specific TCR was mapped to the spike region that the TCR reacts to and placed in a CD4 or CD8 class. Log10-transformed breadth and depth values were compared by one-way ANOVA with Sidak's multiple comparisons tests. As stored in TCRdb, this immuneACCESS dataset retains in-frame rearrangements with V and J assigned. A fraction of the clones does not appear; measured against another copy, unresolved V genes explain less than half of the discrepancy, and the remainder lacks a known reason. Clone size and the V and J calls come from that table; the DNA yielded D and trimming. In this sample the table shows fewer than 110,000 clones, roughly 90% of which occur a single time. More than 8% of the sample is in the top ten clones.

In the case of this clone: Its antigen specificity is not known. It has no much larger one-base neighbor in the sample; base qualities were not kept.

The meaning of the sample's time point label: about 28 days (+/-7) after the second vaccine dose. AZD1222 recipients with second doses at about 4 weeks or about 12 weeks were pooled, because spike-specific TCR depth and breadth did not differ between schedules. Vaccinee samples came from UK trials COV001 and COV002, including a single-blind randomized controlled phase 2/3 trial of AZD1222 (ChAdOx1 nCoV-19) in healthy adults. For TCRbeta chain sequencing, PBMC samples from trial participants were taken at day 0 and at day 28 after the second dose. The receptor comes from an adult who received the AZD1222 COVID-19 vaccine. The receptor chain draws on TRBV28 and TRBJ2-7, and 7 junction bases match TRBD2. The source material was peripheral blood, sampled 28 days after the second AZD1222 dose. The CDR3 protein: CASSLTLAGTLEQYF. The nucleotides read TGTGCCAGCAGTTTGACATTAGCGGGTACCTTGGAGCAGTACTTC.